This T cell receptor (beta chain) stems from a study of patients and donors after allogeneic stem cell transplantation. The CDR3 has 15 amino acids. Per the germline V gene, CDR1 is LGHNA and CDR2 is YSLEER. Trimming pared 3 bases from V and 5 bases from J, leaving 13 bases between. TCRdb independently ran MiXCR on the RT-PCR reads; one entry per CDR3 protein. The sample has some 960,000 distinct CDR3 sequences; roughly 18% are singletons. In this sample, this clonotype turned up a few times. The sample was blood, either unsorted or a sorted T cell fraction (not recorded which). The TCR was taken from a human donor who was either an allogeneic HSCT recipient or a stem cell or donor lymphocyte infusion donor (not recorded which). It is not recorded whose cells these are; they may come from a transplant donor. The chain recombines TRBV4-3 with TRBJ1-4; no definite D call. CDR3 coding DNA: TGCGCCAGCAGCCAGGGCTATCGAGTGAATGAAAAACTGTTTTTT. It yields the protein CASSQGYRVNEKLFF.